This T cell receptor beta chain was identified in a study of cytomegalovirus exposure and HLA in healthy donors. There are 17 residues in the CDR3. Looked up from germline, CDR1 is SGDLS and CDR2 is YYNGEE. A word on this clone: Its cognate antigen is unknown. The germline gene is not matched at one end of the junction; a read error may be the cause.

The PCR was carried out with 60 Vbeta primers and 13 Jbeta primers. The data were produced by immunoSEQ multiplex PCR, yet TCRdb's version contains in-frame clones alone and is incomplete. Here the sample spans around 150,000 clones, 80% being singletons. Study findings and constraints: 16,951 TCR beta sequences were associated with HLA alleles at 0.05 false discovery rate in a later analysis.

This rearrangement joins TRBV9 to TRBJ1-5; 9 positions match TRBD1. The sample consisted of PBMCs. The receptor was derived from a man younger than 45 in good health and CMV-seronegative. The CDR3 reads CASSASGDRESNQPRHF. The CDR3 DNA reads TGTGCCAGCAGCGCCTCTGGGGACAGGGAATCTAATCAGCCCCGGCATTTT.